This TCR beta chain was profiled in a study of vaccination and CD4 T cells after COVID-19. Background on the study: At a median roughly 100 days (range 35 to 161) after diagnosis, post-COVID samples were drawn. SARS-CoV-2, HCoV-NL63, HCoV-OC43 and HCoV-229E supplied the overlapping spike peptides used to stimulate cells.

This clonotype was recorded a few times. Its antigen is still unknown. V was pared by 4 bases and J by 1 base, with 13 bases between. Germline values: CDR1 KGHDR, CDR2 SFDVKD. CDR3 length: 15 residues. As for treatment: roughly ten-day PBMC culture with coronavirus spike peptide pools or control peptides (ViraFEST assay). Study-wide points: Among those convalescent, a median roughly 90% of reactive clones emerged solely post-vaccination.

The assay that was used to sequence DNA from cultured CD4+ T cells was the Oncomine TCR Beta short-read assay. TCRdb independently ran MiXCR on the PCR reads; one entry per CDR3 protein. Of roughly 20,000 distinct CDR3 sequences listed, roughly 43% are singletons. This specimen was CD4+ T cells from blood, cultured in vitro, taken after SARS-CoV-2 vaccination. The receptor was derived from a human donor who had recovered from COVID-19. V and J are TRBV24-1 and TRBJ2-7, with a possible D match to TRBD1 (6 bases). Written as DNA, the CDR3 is TGTGCCACCAGTGACCCCCGACAGGAATCCTACGAGCAGTACTTC. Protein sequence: CATSDPRQESYEQYF.